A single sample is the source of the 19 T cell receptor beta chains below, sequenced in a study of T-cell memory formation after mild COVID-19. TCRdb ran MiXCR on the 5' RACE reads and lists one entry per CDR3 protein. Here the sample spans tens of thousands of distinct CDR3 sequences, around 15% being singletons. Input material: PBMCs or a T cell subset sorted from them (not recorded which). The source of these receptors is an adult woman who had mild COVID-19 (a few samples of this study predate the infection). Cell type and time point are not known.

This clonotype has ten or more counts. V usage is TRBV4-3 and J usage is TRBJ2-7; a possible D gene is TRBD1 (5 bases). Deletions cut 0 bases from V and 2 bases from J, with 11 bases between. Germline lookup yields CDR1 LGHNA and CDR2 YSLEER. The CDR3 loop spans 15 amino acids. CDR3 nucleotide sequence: TGCGCCAGCAGCCAAGAGCCCGACAGACCCTACGAGCAGTACTTC. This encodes CASSQEPDRPYEQYF.

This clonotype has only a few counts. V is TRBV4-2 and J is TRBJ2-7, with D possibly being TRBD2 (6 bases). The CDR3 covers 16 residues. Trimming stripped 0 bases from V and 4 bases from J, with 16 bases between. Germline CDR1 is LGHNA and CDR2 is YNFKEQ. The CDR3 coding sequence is TGTGCCAGCAGCCAAGATTGGGACTTTGGGGGGTACGAGCAGTACTTC. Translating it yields CASSQDWDFGGYEQYF.

For the CDR3, the DNA is TGCAGTGCCTTCGCCGGACAGACCGGGGAGCTGTTTTTT. Its translation: CSAFAGQTGELFF. The chain couples TRBV20-1 to TRBJ2-2; TRBD1 might be the D (6 bases). The CDR3 covers 13 residues. The germline V gene encodes CDR1 DFQATT and CDR2 SNEGSKA (reference sequence). The V end was cut by 6 bases, the J end by 5 bases, with 13 bases between.

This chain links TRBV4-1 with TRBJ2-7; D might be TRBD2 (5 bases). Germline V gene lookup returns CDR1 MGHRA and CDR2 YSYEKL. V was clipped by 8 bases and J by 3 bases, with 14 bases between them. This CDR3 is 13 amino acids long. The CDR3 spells CASSGIPDYEQYF. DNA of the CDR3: TGCGCCAGCTCCGGGATACCGGACTACGAGCAGTACTTC.

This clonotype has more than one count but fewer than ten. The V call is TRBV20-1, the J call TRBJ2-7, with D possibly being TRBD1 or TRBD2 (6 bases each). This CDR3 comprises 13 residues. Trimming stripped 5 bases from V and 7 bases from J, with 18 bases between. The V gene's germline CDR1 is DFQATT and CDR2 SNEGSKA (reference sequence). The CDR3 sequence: CSAWTADGGEQYF. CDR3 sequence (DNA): TGCAGTGCTTGGACAGCCGATGGGGGGGAGCAGTACTTC.

CDR3 region: CASSSPREGSYEQYF. Here the CDR3 DNA reads TGTGCCAGCAGCTCGCCCAGGGAAGGGTCCTACGAGCAGTACTTC. V gene TRBV9 combines with J gene TRBJ2-7; possibly TRBD1 for D (5 bases). V was shortened by 4 bases and J by 1 base, with 15 bases between the two germline ends. CDR1 SGDLS and CDR2 YYNGEE come from the germline V gene. The CDR3 has 15 residues.

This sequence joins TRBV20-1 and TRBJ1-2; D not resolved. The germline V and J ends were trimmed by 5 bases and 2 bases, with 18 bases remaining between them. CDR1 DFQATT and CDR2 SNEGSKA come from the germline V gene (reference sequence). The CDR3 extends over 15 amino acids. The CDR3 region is CSAFPERRVNYGYTF. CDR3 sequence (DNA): TGCAGTGCTTTCCCGGAGAGGAGGGTAAACTATGGCTACACCTTC.

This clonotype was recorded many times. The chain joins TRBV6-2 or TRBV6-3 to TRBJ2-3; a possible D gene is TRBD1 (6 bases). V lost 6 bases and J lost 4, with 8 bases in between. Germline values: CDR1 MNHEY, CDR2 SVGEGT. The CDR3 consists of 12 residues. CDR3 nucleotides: TGTGCCAGCAGCCGGACAGCAGATACGCAGTATTTT. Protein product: CASSRTADTQYF.

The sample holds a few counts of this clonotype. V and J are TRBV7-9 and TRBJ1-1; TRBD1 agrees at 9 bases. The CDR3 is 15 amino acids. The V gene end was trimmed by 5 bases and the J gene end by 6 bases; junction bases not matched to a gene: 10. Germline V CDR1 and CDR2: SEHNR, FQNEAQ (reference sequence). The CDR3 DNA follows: TGTGCCAGCAGCCACGAGGGACAGGGTTGGGCTGAAGCTTTCTTT. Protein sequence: CASSHEGQGWAEAFF.

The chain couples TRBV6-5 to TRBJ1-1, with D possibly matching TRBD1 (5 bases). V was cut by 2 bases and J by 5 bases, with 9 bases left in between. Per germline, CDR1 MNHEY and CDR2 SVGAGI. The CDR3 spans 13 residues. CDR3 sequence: CASSYRGHTEAFF. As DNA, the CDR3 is TGTGCCAGCAGTTACAGGGGCCATACTGAAGCTTTCTTT.

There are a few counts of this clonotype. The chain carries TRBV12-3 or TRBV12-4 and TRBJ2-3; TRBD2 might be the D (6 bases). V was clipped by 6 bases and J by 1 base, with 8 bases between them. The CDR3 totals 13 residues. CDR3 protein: CASRPGGTDTQYF. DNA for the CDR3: TGTGCCAGCAGACCGGGGGGCACAGATACGCAGTATTTT.

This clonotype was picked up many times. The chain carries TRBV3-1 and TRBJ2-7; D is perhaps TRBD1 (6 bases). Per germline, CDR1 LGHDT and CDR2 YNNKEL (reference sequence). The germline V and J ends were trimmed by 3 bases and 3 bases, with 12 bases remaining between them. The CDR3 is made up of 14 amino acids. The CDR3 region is CASSQGHSFYEQYF. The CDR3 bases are TGTGCCAGCAGCCAGGGACATAGCTTCTACGAGCAGTACTTC.

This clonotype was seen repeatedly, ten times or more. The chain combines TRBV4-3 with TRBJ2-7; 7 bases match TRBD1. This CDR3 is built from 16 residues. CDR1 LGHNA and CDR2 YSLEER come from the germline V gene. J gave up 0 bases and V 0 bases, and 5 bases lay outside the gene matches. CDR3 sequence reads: CASSQEDRSSSYEQYF. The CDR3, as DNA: TGCGCCAGCAGCCAAGAGGACAGGTCCAGCTCCTACGAGCAGTACTTC.

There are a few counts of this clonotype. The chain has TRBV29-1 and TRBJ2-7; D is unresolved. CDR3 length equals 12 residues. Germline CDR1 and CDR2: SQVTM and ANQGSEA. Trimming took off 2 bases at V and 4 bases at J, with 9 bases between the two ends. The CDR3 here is CSVEITEYEQYF. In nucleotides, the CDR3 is TGCAGCGTTGAAATCACAGAGTACGAGCAGTACTTC.

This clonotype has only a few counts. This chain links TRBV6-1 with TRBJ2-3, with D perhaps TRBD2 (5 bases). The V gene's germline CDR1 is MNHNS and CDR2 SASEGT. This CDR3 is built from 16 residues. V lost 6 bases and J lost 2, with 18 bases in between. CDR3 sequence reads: CASSSTPGLFTDTQYF. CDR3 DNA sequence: TGTGCCAGCAGCTCTACCCCGGGGTTGTTCACAGATACGCAGTATTTT.

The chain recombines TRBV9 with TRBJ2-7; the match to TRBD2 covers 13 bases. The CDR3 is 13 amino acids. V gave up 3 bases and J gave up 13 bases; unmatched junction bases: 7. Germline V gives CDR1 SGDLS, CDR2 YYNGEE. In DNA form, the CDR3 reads TGTGCCAGCAGCGGGGGGACTAGCGGGACTCTATACTTC. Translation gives CASSGGTSGTLYF.

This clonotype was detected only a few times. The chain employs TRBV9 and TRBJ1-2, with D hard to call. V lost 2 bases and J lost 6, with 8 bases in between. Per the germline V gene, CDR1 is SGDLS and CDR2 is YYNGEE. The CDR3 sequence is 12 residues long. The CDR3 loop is CASSVFPHGYTF. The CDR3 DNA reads TGTGCCAGCAGCGTTTTTCCGCATGGCTACACCTTC.

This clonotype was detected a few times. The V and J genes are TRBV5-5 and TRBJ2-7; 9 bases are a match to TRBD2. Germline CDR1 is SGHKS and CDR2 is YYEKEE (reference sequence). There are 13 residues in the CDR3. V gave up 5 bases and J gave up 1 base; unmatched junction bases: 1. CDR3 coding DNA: TGTGCCAGCAGTACTAGCGGGTCCTACGAGCAGTACTTC. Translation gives CASSTSGSYEQYF. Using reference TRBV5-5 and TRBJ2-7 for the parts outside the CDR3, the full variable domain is DAGVTQSPTHLIKTRGQQVTLRCSPISGHKSVSWYQQVLGQGPQFIFQYYEKEERGRGNFPDRFSARQFPNYSSELNVNALLLGDSALYLCASSTSGSYEQYFGPGTRLTVT.

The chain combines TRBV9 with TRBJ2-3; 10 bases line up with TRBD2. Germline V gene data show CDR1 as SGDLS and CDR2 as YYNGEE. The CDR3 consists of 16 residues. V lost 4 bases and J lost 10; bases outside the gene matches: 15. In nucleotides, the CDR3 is TGTGCCAGCAGCCCCAGTGAGCGGGGGGGCCGAGTATCGCAGTATTTT. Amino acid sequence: CASSPSERGGRVSQYF.